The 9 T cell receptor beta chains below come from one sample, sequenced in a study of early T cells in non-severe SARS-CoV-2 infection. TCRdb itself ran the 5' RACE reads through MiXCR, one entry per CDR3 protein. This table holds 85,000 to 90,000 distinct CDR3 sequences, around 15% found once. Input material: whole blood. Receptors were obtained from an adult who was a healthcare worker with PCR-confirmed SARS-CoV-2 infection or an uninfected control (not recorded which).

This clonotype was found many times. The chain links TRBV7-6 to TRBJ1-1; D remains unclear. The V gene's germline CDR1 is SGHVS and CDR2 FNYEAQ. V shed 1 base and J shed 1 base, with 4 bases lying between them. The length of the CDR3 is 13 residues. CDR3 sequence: CASSLVPNTEAFF. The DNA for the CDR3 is TGTGCCAGCAGCTTAGTGCCGAACACTGAAGCTTTCTTT.

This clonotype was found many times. CDR3 sequence (DNA): TGTGCCAGCTCACCGCCGTCATCCTACGAGCAGTACTTC. Protein product: CASSPPSSYEQYF. The chain recombines TRBV18 with TRBJ2-7; D not resolved. Trimming cost V 3 bases and J 1 base, with 7 bases left between them. CDR1 and CDR2 from the germline V gene are KGHSH and LQKENI. This CDR3 has 13 amino acids.

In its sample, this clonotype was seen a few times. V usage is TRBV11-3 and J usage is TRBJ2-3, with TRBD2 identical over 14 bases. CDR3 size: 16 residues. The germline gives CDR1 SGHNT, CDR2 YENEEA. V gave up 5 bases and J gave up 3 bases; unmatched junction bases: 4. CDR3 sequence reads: CASSTRTSGRTDTQYF. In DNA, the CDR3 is TGTGCCAGCAGCACCCGGACTAGCGGGAGGACAGATACGCAGTATTTT.

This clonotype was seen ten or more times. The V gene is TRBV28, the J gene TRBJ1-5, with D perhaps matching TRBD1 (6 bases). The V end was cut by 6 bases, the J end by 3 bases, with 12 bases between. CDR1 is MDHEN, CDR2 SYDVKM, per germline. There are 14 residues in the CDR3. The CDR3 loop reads CASRQTGVNQPQHF. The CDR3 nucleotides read TGTGCCAGCAGACAGACAGGCGTCAATCAGCCCCAGCATTTT.

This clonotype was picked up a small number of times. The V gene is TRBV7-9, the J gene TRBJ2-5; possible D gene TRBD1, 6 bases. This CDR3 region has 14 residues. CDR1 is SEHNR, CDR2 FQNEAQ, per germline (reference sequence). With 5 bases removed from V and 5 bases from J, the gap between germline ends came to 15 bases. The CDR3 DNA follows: TGTGCCAGCAGCCGACCGGGACACGGGGAGACCCAGTACTTC. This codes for CASSRPGHGETQYF.

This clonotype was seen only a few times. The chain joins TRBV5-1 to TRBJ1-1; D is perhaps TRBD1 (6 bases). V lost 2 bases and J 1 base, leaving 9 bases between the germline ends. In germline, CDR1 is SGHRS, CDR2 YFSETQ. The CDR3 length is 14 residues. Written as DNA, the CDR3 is TGCGCCAGCAGCTTCGTGACAGGGAACACTGAAGCTTTCTTT. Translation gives CASSFVTGNTEAFF.

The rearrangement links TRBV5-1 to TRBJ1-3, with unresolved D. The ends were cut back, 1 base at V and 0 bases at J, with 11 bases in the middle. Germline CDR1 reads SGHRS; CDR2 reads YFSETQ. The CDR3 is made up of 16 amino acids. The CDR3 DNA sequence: TGCGCCAGCAGCTTGACGATCGGGAGCTCTGGAAACACCATATATTTT. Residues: CASSLTIGSSGNTIYF.

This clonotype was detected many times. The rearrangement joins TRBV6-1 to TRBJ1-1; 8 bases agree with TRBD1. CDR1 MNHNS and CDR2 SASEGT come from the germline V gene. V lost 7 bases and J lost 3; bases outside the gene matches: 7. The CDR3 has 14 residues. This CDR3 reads CASKIQGGYTEAFF. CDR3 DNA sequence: TGTGCCAGCAAGATACAGGGGGGGTACACTGAAGCTTTCTTT.

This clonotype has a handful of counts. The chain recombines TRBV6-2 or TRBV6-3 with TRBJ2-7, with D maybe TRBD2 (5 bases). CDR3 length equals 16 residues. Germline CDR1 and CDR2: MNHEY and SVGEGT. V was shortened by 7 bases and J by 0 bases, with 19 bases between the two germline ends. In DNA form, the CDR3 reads TGTGCCAGCACCCGCCCCGGACGGGAATCCTCCTACGAGCAGTACTTC. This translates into CASTRPGRESSYEQYF.